This T cell receptor (beta chain) was sequenced in a study of T cells in Graves' hyperthyroidism and ophthalmopathy. This clonotype was observed many times. Its specificity is not known. Study-wide findings and caveats: Peripheral blood also featured most of the thyroid clonotypes expanded above 0.001.

RNA transcripts yielded amplified TCR beta CDR3 regions. HTBI primers were used for first-round RT-PCR of the TCR CDR3. TCRdb used MiXCR to reprocess the multiplex PCR reads, holding one entry per CDR3 protein. The repertoire holds fewer than 650,000 distinct CDR3 sequences, approximately 15% seen once, with 5% to 7% in the top ten. Diagnoses used clinical symptoms, serum thyroxine and TRAb, thyroid ultrasound and orbital computed tomography. Blood sampling occurred at first hyperthyroidism diagnosis, ahead of any ophthalmopathy symptoms. Fresh 10 ml peripheral blood yielded PBMCs. Sequenced: blood. This clonotype was sampled from a woman aged 25 to 45 with Graves' hyperthyroidism that later progressed to Graves' ophthalmopathy.

CDR3: CASSLMGTGTYGYTF. The CDR3 DNA is TGTGCCAGCAGCTTAATGGGGACAGGGACCTATGGCTACACCTTC. This sequence joins TRBV7-9 and TRBJ1-2; TRBD1 matches 9 bases. This CDR3 is built from 15 residues. Germline V CDR1 and CDR2: SEHNR, FQNEAQ (reference sequence). V was clipped by 2 bases and J by 4 bases; unmatched bases: 5.